A single sample gave rise to the 21 T cell receptor beta chains below, sequenced in a study of regulatory T cells. The PCR used 52 TRBV and 13 TRBJ primers. Sequencing was performed with immunoSEQ multiplex PCR; in TCRdb, only in-frame clones are kept and a portion is missing. The data contain some 20,000 clones, about 88% of them seen just once; the ten biggest clones take up about 1.3%. No antigen has been identified for these receptors. Study conclusions and caveats: Hydrophobic residues at CDR3 positions 6 and 7 were enriched in conventional CD4+ T cells of CD3G-deficient patients.

Sequencing was carried out using conventional CD4+ T cells sorted from blood. The receptors stem from a child under 18 with CD3G deficiency.

The chain recombines TRBV28 with TRBJ2-7; 8 positions agree with TRBD1. V shed 5 bases, J shed 4 bases, and the junction held 10 bases outside the gene matches. CDR1 and CDR2 (germline): MDHEN, SYDVKM. The CDR3 contains 15 residues. The CDR3 DNA reads TGTGCCAGCAGTCCACCGCGGACAGGGAGTTACGAGCAGTACTTC. Translation gives CASSPPRTGSYEQYF. The variable domain in full, with the rest retrieved from reference TRBV28 and TRBJ2-7, is DVKVTQSSRYLVKRTGEKVFLECVQDMDHENMFWYRQDPGLGLRLIYFSYDVKMKEKGDIPEGYSVSREKKERFSLILESASTNQTSMYLCASSPPRTGSYEQYFGPGTRLTVT.

The chain couples TRBV5-1 to TRBJ2-1; 9 positions match TRBD2. The CDR3 extends over 19 amino acids. Trimming at V came to 4 bases and at J to 6 bases, leaving 20 bases not matched to a gene. Germline CDR1 and CDR2: SGHRS and YFSETQ. The CDR3 reads CASSPRGQAAGGPSNEQFF. The CDR3 nucleotides are TGCGCCAGCAGCCCCAGGGGTCAGGCGGCGGGAGGGCCGAGCAATGAGCAGTTCTTC.

The chain employs TRBV7-9 and TRBJ2-2; the D gene is possibly TRBD1 (6 bases). Trimming shortened V by 5 bases and J by 4 bases, and 11 bases separated the two germline ends. CDR3 size: 14 residues. In germline, CDR1 is SEHNR, CDR2 FQNEAQ (reference sequence). The DNA of the CDR3 is TGTGCCAGCAGCCAAATGACAGGCACCGGGGAGCTGTTTTTT. This translates into CASSQMTGTGELFF.

Worth noting for this clone: The sample has other DNA sequences that encode this CDR3 too. V and J are TRBV5-1 and TRBJ2-1, with 12 positions matching TRBD2. Germline V CDR1 and CDR2: SGHRS, YFSETQ. The V and J ends lost 4 bases and 5 bases, in that order; junction bases with no gene match: 4. The CDR3 consists of 15 residues. CDR3 sequence reads: CASSPGLAGNNEQFF. In DNA form, the CDR3 reads TGCGCCAGCAGCCCCGGACTAGCGGGGAACAATGAGCAGTTCTTC.

This chain uses TRBV7-8 with TRBJ2-7, with D tentatively TRBD1 (6 bases). This CDR3 contains 14 residues. Trimming removed 4 bases at V and 6 bases at J, with 16 bases between. The germline CDR1 and CDR2 sequences are SGHVS and FQNEAQ. The CDR3 DNA sequence: TGTGCCAGCAGCTCTACAGGGCGGCTGGGCGAGCAGTACTTC. Translation: CASSSTGRLGEQYF.

In this sample, this clone turned up once. The CDR3 DNA reads as TGTGCCAGCAGCTTATCTAGCGGACAAGAGACCCAGTACTTC. Translated: CASSLSSGQETQYF. The chain uses TRBV7-9 and TRBJ2-5, with 7 bases aligning to TRBD2. V shed 2 bases, J shed 2 bases, and the junction held 2 bases outside the gene matches. Germline V gene data show CDR1 as SEHNR and CDR2 as FQNEAQ (reference sequence). This CDR3 has 14 residues.

The rearrangement joins TRBV7-9 to TRBJ2-5; 8 bases map to TRBD2. Germline V lookup: CDR1 SEHNR, CDR2 FQNEAQ (reference sequence). V lost 2 bases to trimming and J lost 7 bases; unmatched junction nucleotides: 9. CDR3 length: 15 amino acids. CDR3 sequence: CASSLNSGRGGTQYF. The DNA of the CDR3 is TGTGCCAGCAGCTTAAACTCCGGGAGGGGAGGGACCCAGTACTTC.

The V and J genes are TRBV7-8 and TRBJ2-5, with 7 positions matching TRBD2. The J call is doubtful: the DNA matches TRBJ2-7 better. Germline V gene lookup returns CDR1 SGHVS and CDR2 FQNEAQ. This CDR3 region has 14 residues. In nucleotides, the CDR3 is TGTGCCAGCAGCTTAGCGGCTAGCGGCTACGAGCAGTACTTC. It translates to CASSLAASGYEQYF.

The chain carries TRBV28 and TRBJ2-1; D is perhaps TRBD1 (6 bases). Germline V CDR1 and CDR2: MDHEN, SYDVKM. This CDR3 region has 15 residues. The germline V and J ends were trimmed by 3 bases and 11 bases, with 20 bases remaining between them. CDR3 bases: TGTGCCAGCAGTTTGGGGGACACCTGGTGGGGTAAGCAGTTCTTC. Protein: CASSLGDTWWGKQFF.

This clone was detected only a few times. The rearrangement links TRBV5-1 to TRBJ1-3; D call uncertain. CDR3 length: 13 amino acids. V gave up 4 bases and J gave up 0 bases, with 5 bases separating them. Germline-derived CDR1 and CDR2 are SGHRS and YFSETQ. The CDR3 here is CASSPGSGNTIYF. The DNA for the CDR3 is TGCGCCAGCAGCCCCGGCTCTGGAAACACCATATATTTT.

The chain joins TRBV28 to TRBJ2-7; 8 positions match TRBD2. Germline CDR1 and CDR2: MDHEN and SYDVKM. Trimming at V came to 5 bases and at J to 2 bases, leaving 11 bases not matched to a gene. The length of the CDR3 is 16 residues. CDR3 in DNA: TGTGCCAGCAGTCCCGGCGCGCTAGCGGGTACCTACGAGCAGTACTTC. It encodes CASSPGALAGTYEQYF.

The chain carries TRBV28 and TRBJ1-5, with 8 nucleotides matching TRBD1. The CDR3 runs to 16 residues. CDR1 and CDR2 from the germline V gene are MDHEN and SYDVKM. V lost 3 bases to trimming and J lost 0 bases; unmatched junction nucleotides: 4. CDR3 nucleotide sequence: TGTGCCAGCAGTTTGGGACAGGTATATAGCAATCAGCCCCAGCATTTT. Its translation is CASSLGQVYSNQPQHF.

This clone was recorded a few times. This chain connects TRBV6-6 to TRBJ1-1; possible D gene TRBD1, 6 bases. This CDR3 contains 15 residues. Germline CDR1 MNHNY, CDR2 SVGAGI (reference sequence). V dropped 2 bases and J dropped 3 bases, with 13 bases sitting between them. The CDR3 DNA reads as TGTGCCAGCAGTTACGGGGGGGCGGATCACACTGAAGCTTTCTTT. This codes for CASSYGGADHTEAFF.

This clone was seen once. The chain couples TRBV2 to TRBJ2-1, with 8 positions matching TRBD2. The CDR3 has 16 residues. V lost 5 bases to trimming and J lost 6 bases; unmatched junction nucleotides: 12. CDR1 SNHLY and CDR2 FYNNEI come from the germline V gene. CDR3 nucleotide sequence: TGTGCCAGCAGTAGGACGGGAGGGCCAGGAATCAATGAGCAGTTCTTC. Protein: CASSRTGGPGINEQFF.

This sequence joins TRBV5-1 and TRBJ2-7, with D possibly matching TRBD1 (5 bases). Per germline, CDR1 SGHRS and CDR2 YFSETQ. Trimming left V 0 bases short and J 6 bases short, with 10 bases between. The CDR3 consists of 13 residues. The CDR3: CASSLGGRGEQYF. CDR3 sequence (DNA): TGCGCCAGCAGCTTGGGGGGCCGAGGCGAGCAGTACTTC.

The rearrangement links TRBV28 to TRBJ2-5; D possibly matches TRBD1 or TRBD2 (6 bases each). The J call may be wrong; the DNA end is better matched by TRBJ2-7. The CDR3 runs to 15 residues. Germline V gene data show CDR1 as MDHEN and CDR2 as SYDVKM. The CDR3 here is CASRGGGANGYEQYF. The DNA for the CDR3 is TGTGCCAGCAGGGGGGGCGGGGCGAACGGCTACGAGCAGTACTTC.

J is TRBJ2-7 and V is TRBV28, with D possibly being TRBD1 (5 bases). This CDR3 comprises 15 residues. Trimming cost V 6 bases and J 5 bases, with 20 bases left between them. Germline lookup yields CDR1 MDHEN and CDR2 SYDVKM. CDR3 protein: CASSRSLAGFHEQYF. CDR3 DNA: TGTGCCAGCAGCCGATCACTTGCAGGGTTCCACGAGCAGTACTTC.

The J gene is TRBJ1-2, the V gene TRBV5-4; 11 nucleotides line up with TRBD1. CDR1 is SGHNT, CDR2 YYREEE, per germline (reference sequence). This CDR3 has 14 amino acids. V shed 8 bases and J 6 bases; nucleotides not matched to a gene: 9. The CDR3 nucleotides read TGTGCCAGTTACCAGAGGACAGGGGGCCATGGCTACACCTTC. Translated, it gives CASYQRTGGHGYTF.

The rearrangement links TRBV18 to TRBJ2-7; 9 bases fit TRBD2. Germline values: CDR1 KGHSH, CDR2 LQKENI. The CDR3 is 13 amino acids. V gave up 5 bases and J gave up 5 bases; unmatched junction bases: 4. The CDR3 reads CASSGTSPHEQYF. As DNA, the CDR3 is TGTGCCAGCTCAGGGACTAGCCCACACGAGCAGTACTTC.

The chain uses TRBV30 and TRBJ2-2, with 7 bases identical to TRBD1. The CDR3 is 16 amino acids. Unmatched junction bases numbered 5, after V lost 1 base and J lost 0 bases. Germline loops: CDR1 GTSNPN, CDR2 SVGIG (reference sequence). Here the CDR3 reads CAWSATGTANTGELFF. The DNA for the CDR3 is TGTGCCTGGAGTGCGACCGGGACAGCGAACACCGGGGAGCTGTTTTTT. Complete variable domain (other parts from reference TRBV30 and TRBJ2-2): SQTIHQWPATLVQPVGSPLSLECTVEGTSNPNLYWYRQAAGRGLQLLFYSVGIGQISSEVPQNLSASRPQDRQFILSSKKLLLSDSGFYLCAWSATGTANTGELFFGEGSRLTVL.

This chain links TRBV28 with TRBJ2-1; 13 bases line up with TRBD2. Germline CDR1 and CDR2: MDHEN and SYDVKM. The CDR3 sequence is 16 residues long. V lost 5 bases, J lost 10 bases, and 11 bases stayed unmatched. The CDR3: CASSPSLAGGFGEQFF. The DNA for the CDR3 is TGTGCCAGCAGTCCCTCACTAGCGGGAGGGTTCGGGGAGCAGTTCTTC.